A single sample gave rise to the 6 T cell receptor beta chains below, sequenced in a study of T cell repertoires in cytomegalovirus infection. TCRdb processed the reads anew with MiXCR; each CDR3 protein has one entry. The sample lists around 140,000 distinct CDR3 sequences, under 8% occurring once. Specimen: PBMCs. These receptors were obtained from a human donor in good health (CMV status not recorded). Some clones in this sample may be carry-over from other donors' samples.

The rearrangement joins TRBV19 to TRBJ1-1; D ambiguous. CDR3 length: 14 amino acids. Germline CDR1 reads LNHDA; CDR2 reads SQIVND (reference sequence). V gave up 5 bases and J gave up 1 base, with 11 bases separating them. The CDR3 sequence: CASSHGLKNTEAFF. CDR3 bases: TGTGCCAGTAGTCACGGACTTAAGAACACTGAAGCTTTCTTT.

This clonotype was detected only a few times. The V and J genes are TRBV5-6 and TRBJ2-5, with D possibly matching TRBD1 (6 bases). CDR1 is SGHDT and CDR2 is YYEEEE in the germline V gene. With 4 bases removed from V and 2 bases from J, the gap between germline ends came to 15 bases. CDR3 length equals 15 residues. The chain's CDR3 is CASSVQGWGQETQYF. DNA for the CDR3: TGTGCCAGCAGCGTACAGGGTTGGGGGCAAGAGACCCAGTACTTC.

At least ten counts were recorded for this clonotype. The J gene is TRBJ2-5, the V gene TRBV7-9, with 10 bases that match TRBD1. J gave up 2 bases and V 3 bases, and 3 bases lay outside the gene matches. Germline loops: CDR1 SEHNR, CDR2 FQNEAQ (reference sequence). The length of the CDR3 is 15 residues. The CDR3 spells CASSFGDRGQETQYF. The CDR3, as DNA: TGTGCCAGCAGCTTCGGGGACAGGGGTCAAGAGACCCAGTACTTC.

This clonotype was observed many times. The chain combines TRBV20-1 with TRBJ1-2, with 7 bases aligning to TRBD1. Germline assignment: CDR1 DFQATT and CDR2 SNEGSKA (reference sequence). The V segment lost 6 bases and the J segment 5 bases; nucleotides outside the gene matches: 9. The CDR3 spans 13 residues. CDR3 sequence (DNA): TGCAGTGCCGCGACGGGGGACAGTTATGGCTACACCTTC. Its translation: CSAATGDSYGYTF.

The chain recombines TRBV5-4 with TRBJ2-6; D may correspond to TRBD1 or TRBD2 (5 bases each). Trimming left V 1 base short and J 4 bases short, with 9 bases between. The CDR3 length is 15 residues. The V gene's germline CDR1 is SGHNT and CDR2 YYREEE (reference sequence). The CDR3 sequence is CASSLIGAGANVLTF. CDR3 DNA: TGTGCCAGCAGCTTGATCGGGGCCGGGGCCAACGTCCTGACTTTC.

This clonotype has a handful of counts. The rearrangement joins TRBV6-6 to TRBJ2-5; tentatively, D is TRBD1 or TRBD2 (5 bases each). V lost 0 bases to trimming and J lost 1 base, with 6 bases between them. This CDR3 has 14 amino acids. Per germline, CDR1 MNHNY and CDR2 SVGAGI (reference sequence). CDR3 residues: CASSYSGTQETQYF. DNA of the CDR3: TGTGCCAGCAGTTACTCCGGGACCCAAGAGACCCAGTACTTC.